This T cell receptor (beta chain) was sequenced for a study of T cell changes during pregnancy in multiple sclerosis. Trimming stripped 4 bases from V and 5 bases from J, with 8 bases between. This CDR3 has 12 residues. Per germline, CDR1 MDHEN and CDR2 SYDVKM. Profiled with immunoSEQ multiplex PCR; TCRdb holds only in-frame clones, not every one. The sample lists 70,000 to 100,000 clones, 85% to 95% occurring once. The sequence was collected from a female donor with multiple sclerosis, enrolled in a pregnancy study. Sequencing used peripheral blood, obtained in the third trimester of pregnancy. J is TRBJ1-2 and V is TRBV28; a weak D match, TRBD1 (5 bases). The CDR3 protein is CASSSSGYGYTF. The CDR3 DNA reads as TGTGCCAGCAGTTCGTCAGGGTATGGCTACACCTTC.